What follows are 22 T cell receptor beta chains derived from one specimen sequenced in a study of T cells in Graves' hyperthyroidism and ophthalmopathy. Amplified regions were TCR beta CDR3 sequences from RNA transcripts. HTBI primers were used for first-round RT-PCR of the TCR CDR3. TCRdb called the multiplex PCR reads again in MiXCR, with one record for every CDR3 protein. The repertoire holds fewer than 750,000 distinct CDR3 sequences, roughly 15% seen once, with around 13% in the top ten. Material: blood. These receptors were obtained from a woman in her fifties or sixties with Graves' ophthalmopathy.

This clonotype was observed a handful of times. This chain links TRBV9 with TRBJ2-5, with 7 positions matching TRBD2. V lost 3 bases, J lost 2 bases, and 4 bases stayed unmatched. In germline, CDR1 is SGDLS, CDR2 YYNGEE. There are 14 residues in the CDR3. The CDR3 DNA follows: TGTGCCAGCAGCGGGGGAGGGCTGCAAGAGACCCAGTACTTC. This translates into CASSGGGLQETQYF.

This clonotype was recorded many times. The chain employs TRBV29-1 and TRBJ2-5; no definite D call. The germline CDR1 and CDR2 sequences are SQVTM and ANQGSEA. Trimming left V 3 bases short and J 2 bases short, with 7 bases between. This CDR3 has 12 amino acids. The CDR3 loop is CSVDGRQETQYF. The CDR3 nucleotides are TGCAGCGTTGACGGGCGGCAAGAGACCCAGTACTTC.

This clonotype was seen at least ten times. J is TRBJ2-1 and V is TRBV10-2; D unclear. Trimming removed 7 bases at V and 0 bases at J, with 10 bases between. Germline values: CDR1 WSHSY, CDR2 SAAADI. The CDR3 is 14 amino acids. The CDR3 reads CASTDSSSYNEQFF. CDR3 in DNA: TGCGCCAGCACCGACTCTTCCTCCTACAATGAGCAGTTCTTC.

This clonotype occurred many times. This chain uses TRBV7-2 with TRBJ2-3, with D possibly matching TRBD2 (6 bases). The ends were cut back, 5 bases at V and 2 bases at J, with 17 bases in the middle. This CDR3 is 16 amino acids long. Per the germline V gene, CDR1 is SGHTA and CDR2 is FQGNSA. Here the CDR3 reads CASSTPGLRFTDTQYF. The CDR3 DNA is TGTGCCAGCAGCACCCCGGGACTTAGATTCACAGATACGCAGTATTTT.

The chain employs TRBV19 and TRBJ2-4, with unresolved D. The germline V gene has CDR1 LNHDA and CDR2 SQIVND (reference sequence). V dropped 3 bases and J dropped 10 bases, with 10 bases sitting between them. The CDR3 runs 12 residues. In nucleotides, the CDR3 is TGTGCCAGTAGTATCCAAACGGGTATTCAGTACTTC. Amino acids: CASSIQTGIQYF.

The sample holds many counts of this clonotype. Here the CDR3 DNA reads TGCGCCAGCAGCCAAGTGCTGGACGAGCGCTACGAGCAGTACTTC. This translates into CASSQVLDERYEQYF. The chain employs TRBV4-3 and TRBJ2-7; D is unresolved. Looked up from germline, CDR1 is LGHNA and CDR2 is YSLEER. The ends were cut back, 1 base at V and 3 bases at J, with 13 bases in the middle. The CDR3 has 15 residues.

This clonotype occurred a few times. The V and J genes are TRBV20-1 and TRBJ2-1; 13 bases are a match to TRBD2. This CDR3 contains 19 residues. CDR1 and CDR2 (germline): DFQATT, SNEGSKA (reference sequence). The ends lost 3 bases at V and 0 bases at J; junction bases unmatched: 11. The CDR3 loop reads CSASTRLAGGEGSYNEQFF. CDR3 sequence (DNA): TGCAGTGCTAGTACACGACTAGCGGGAGGTGAAGGCTCCTACAATGAGCAGTTCTTC.

This clonotype was counted between two and nine times. The rearrangement joins TRBV5-5 to TRBJ2-1; no clear D. The CDR3 runs to 16 residues. V lost 4 bases, J lost 0 bases, and 14 bases lay in between. CDR1 SGHKS and CDR2 YYEKEE come from the germline V gene (reference sequence). CDR3 residues: CASSVEWDSSYNEQFF. The CDR3 DNA reads as TGTGCCAGCAGCGTCGAGTGGGATAGCTCCTACAATGAGCAGTTCTTC.

As for this clonotype: This could be a read error, since a much larger clone is one nucleotide away. The chain has TRBV12-3 or TRBV12-4 and TRBJ1-1; the D is unclear. This CDR3 region has 14 residues. Here the CDR3 DNA reads TGTGCCGGCAGTTTGGAATCTGGGAACACTGAAGCTTTCTTT. As protein: CAGSLESGNTEAFF.

This clonotype was observed a handful of times. This chain uses TRBV6-1 with TRBJ2-4; D gene unclear. CDR3 length: 18 amino acids. The germline V gene has CDR1 MNHNS and CDR2 SASEGT. The V end lost 3 bases, the J end lost 0 bases, and 18 bases lay between the germline ends. CDR3 amino acids: CASSDAGLSAKAKNIQYF. For the CDR3, the DNA is TGTGCCAGCAGTGACGCAGGTTTAAGTGCCAAAGCCAAAAACATTCAGTACTTC.

Many counts were recorded for this clonotype. The CDR3 coding sequence is TGTGCCAGCAGCACCAGGGGGACAGATACGCAGTATTTT. Translated, it gives CASSTRGTDTQYF. This rearrangement joins TRBV7-3 to TRBJ2-3; 7 bases match TRBD1. The germline gives CDR1 SGHTA, CDR2 FQGTGA. The V gene end was trimmed by 5 bases and the J gene end by 3 bases; junction bases not matched to a gene: 2. The CDR3 has 13 residues.

This clonotype was seen at least ten times. The chain recombines TRBV5-1 with TRBJ2-7; the match to TRBD2 covers 12 bases. Germline V gene lookup returns CDR1 SGHRS and CDR2 YFSETQ. V dropped 4 bases and J dropped 3; count of bases not matched to a gene: 11. The CDR3 has 17 residues. In DNA form, the CDR3 reads TGCGCCAGCAGCCTACTAGCGGGAGGACAGTCAAACTACGAGCAGTACTTC. Protein: CASSLLAGGQSNYEQYF.

The chain uses TRBV29-1 and TRBJ2-4; 7 bases align to TRBD2. CDR1 SQVTM and CDR2 ANQGSEA come from the germline V gene. The trim removed 4 bases at V and 0 bases at J, leaving 12 bases unmatched. The CDR3 length is 17 residues. The CDR3 sequence is CSVAIEAGPLAKNIQYF. Here the CDR3 DNA reads TGCAGCGTTGCAATTGAAGCGGGACCTCTAGCCAAAAACATTCAGTACTTC.

This clonotype was observed a few times. CDR3 nucleotides: TGTGCCAGCAGTTACGAAGAAAAAAATCAGCCCCAGCATTTT. Translated: CASSYEEKNQPQHF. The chain is built from TRBV6-6 and TRBJ1-5, with D uncertain. This CDR3 is 14 amino acids long. V was clipped by 2 bases and J by 4 bases, with 9 bases between them. Germline V gene data show CDR1 as MNHNY and CDR2 as SVGAGI (reference sequence).

Many counts were recorded for this clonotype. CDR3 bases: TGTGCCAGCACCCTAGGGCTAGCGGCGACCTACGAGCAGTACTTC. Encoded protein: CASTLGLAATYEQYF. The chain uses TRBV11-2 and TRBJ2-7; 7 bases are a match to TRBD2. The CDR3 covers 15 residues. With V trimmed by 7 bases and J by 2 bases, 11 bases remained unmatched. In germline, CDR1 is SGHAT, CDR2 FQNNGV.

The chain combines TRBV7-4 with TRBJ2-3, with 13 bases lining up with TRBD2. Trimming at V came to 5 bases and at J to 4 bases, leaving 6 bases not matched to a gene. Germline CDR1 reads SGHVT; CDR2 reads SQSDAQ. The CDR3 is 16 residues long. CDR3 coding DNA: TGTGCCAGCAGCGACGGACTAGCGGGAGCACCAGATACGCAGTATTTT. Amino acids: CASSDGLAGAPDTQYF.

This clonotype was observed many times. The chain recombines TRBV24-1 with TRBJ2-2, with TRBD2 matching 8 bases. The CDR3 is 17 residues long. Trimming at V came to 10 bases and at J to 0 bases, leaving 12 bases not matched to a gene. Germline CDR1 and CDR2: KGHDR and SFDVKD. The CDR3 DNA reads as TGTGCCACAGGAGGGAGTAGCGGGATAACGAACACCGGGGAGCTGTTTTTT. Protein sequence: CATGGSSGITNTGELFF.

This clonotype was found a few times. The J gene is TRBJ2-5, the V gene TRBV4-3; D is unclear. Per the germline V gene, CDR1 is LGHNA and CDR2 is YSLEER. Trimming cost V 2 bases and J 6 bases, with 19 bases left between them. The CDR3 consists of 16 residues. CDR3 DNA sequence: TGCGCCAGCAGCCAATACATGGCGGCGGACCGGCAGACCCAGTACTTC. Protein: CASSQYMAADRQTQYF.

Details on this clonotype: This may arise from a read error, as a much more abundant clone is one base away. The chain couples TRBV7-2 to TRBJ1-5; D gene unclear. Germline V gene data show CDR1 as SGHTA and CDR2 as FQGNSA. Deletions cut 0 bases from V and 9 bases from J, with 9 bases between. CDR3 length: 13 amino acids. CDR3 bases: TGTGCCAGCAGCTTAGCGGCAGATCGGCCCCAGCATTTT. This encodes CASSLAADRPQHF.

The table lists this clonotype with a few counts. The V gene is TRBV29-1, the J gene TRBJ1-2; no firm D call. Germline V gene data show CDR1 as SQVTM and CDR2 as ANQGSEA. CDR3 length equals 12 residues. Between the trimmed V and J ends, which lost 2 bases and 4 bases, there was a span of 8 bases. CDR3 residues: CSVESPPYGYTF. As DNA, the CDR3 is TGCAGCGTTGAATCTCCCCCCTATGGCTACACCTTC.

Worth noting for this clonotype: Since a much larger clone is just one base distant, this may be a read error. Likely a read error: the CDR3 ends without its conserved phenylalanine or tryptophan. This sequence joins TRBV4-3 and TRBJ2-7, with 7 bases matching TRBD2. V lost 1 base to trimming and J lost 2 bases; unmatched junction nucleotides: 2. The CDR3 covers 14 residues. Per the germline V gene, CDR1 is LGHNA and CDR2 is YSLEER. CDR3 DNA sequence: TGCGCCAGCAGCCAAGGCCGGGAGGCCTACGAGCAGTACCTC. It codes for CASSQGREAYEQYL.

This clonotype was counted only a few times. This sequence joins TRBV5-6 and TRBJ1-1; 10 nucleotides match TRBD1. V was pared by 4 bases and J by 4 bases, with 10 bases of the junction left unmatched. Germline V gene lookup returns CDR1 SGHDT and CDR2 YYEEEE. The CDR3 length is 16 residues. The CDR3 coding sequence is TGTGCCAGCAGCCCCGCCGGGACAGGGGTTGGCACTGAAGCTTTCTTT. It yields the protein CASSPAGTGVGTEAFF.